This entry lists 8 T cell receptor beta chains sequenced from one sample in a study of blood T cell repertoires in COVID-19. Profiled with immunoSEQ multiplex PCR; TCRdb holds only in-frame clones, not every one. The sample has over 130,000 clones, about 79% seen once. Sequencing input: PBMCs or T cells enriched from blood (not recorded which). Receptors were obtained from a woman aged 45-60 years who had recovered from COVID-19.

The gene calls are TRBV9 and TRBJ2-5, with 10 positions matching TRBD2. CDR3 length equals 14 residues. Germline CDR1 reads SGDLS; CDR2 reads YYNGEE. V lost 2 bases and J lost 3; bases outside the gene matches: 1. The CDR3 loop is CASSVGLAEETQYF. The CDR3 nucleotides read TGTGCCAGCAGCGTCGGACTAGCGGAAGAGACCCAGTACTTC.

The genes are TRBV12-5 and TRBJ1-2; unclear D gene. Germline V gene data show CDR1 as LGHNT and CDR2 as FRNRAP. V was shortened by 2 bases and J by 3 bases, with 7 bases between the two germline ends. The CDR3 consists of 13 residues. The CDR3 nucleotides are TGTGCTAGTGGTTTGAAAGAGTACTATGGCTACACCTTC. It encodes CASGLKEYYGYTF.

V is TRBV11-3 and J is TRBJ2-1; the D gene is possibly TRBD1 (5 bases). Germline V gene data show CDR1 as SGHNT and CDR2 as YENEEA. Trimming took 5 bases from V and 0 from J, leaving 14 bases between them. The CDR3 sequence is 16 residues long. The CDR3 DNA reads as TGTGCCAGCAGCCTCGACTCAGGGTTCTCCTACAATGAGCAGTTCTTC. Its protein is CASSLDSGFSYNEQFF.

The rearrangement joins TRBV7-6 to TRBJ1-4, with 7 positions matching TRBD1. This CDR3 is 15 amino acids long. The V gene end was trimmed by 0 bases and the J gene end by 7 bases; junction bases not matched to a gene: 5. CDR1 and CDR2 (germline): SGHVS, FNYEAQ. CDR3 sequence reads: CASSLAETGREKLFF. The CDR3 DNA reads as TGTGCCAGCAGCTTAGCAGAGACAGGGCGTGAAAAACTGTTTTTT.

J is TRBJ1-2 and V is TRBV29-1; TRBD1 aligns across 9 bases. The CDR3 length is 17 residues. From germline, CDR1 is SQVTM and CDR2 ANQGSEA. V shed 5 bases and J 7 bases; nucleotides not matched to a gene: 20. CDR3 amino acids: CSVLISGTGIVKGGYTF. CDR3 in DNA: TGCAGCGTTCTTATCTCCGGGACAGGGATCGTTAAAGGTGGCTACACCTTC.

The V gene is TRBV10-3, the J gene TRBJ2-2, with a tentative D call TRBD1 (5 bases). Germline V lookup: CDR1 ENHRY, CDR2 SYGVKD. V was clipped by 4 bases and J by 4 bases, with 10 bases between them. The CDR3 spans 14 residues. As DNA, the CDR3 is TGTGCCATCAGTGGCCAGGGTCCCACCGGGGAGCTGTTTTTT. Translating it yields CAISGQGPTGELFF.

The rearrangement uses TRBV25-1 and TRBJ1-2; 7 bases align to TRBD1. The CDR3 consists of 14 residues. Germline V gene sequence: CDR1 MGHDK, CDR2 SYGVNS. After removal of 6 bases from V and 0 bases from J, the junction contained 4 bases not matched to a gene. The CDR3: CASRRTGANYGYTF. The CDR3 DNA reads as TGTGCCAGCAGGCGTACAGGGGCTAACTATGGCTACACCTTC.

The CDR3 reads CASSHPRTEAFF. The CDR3 nucleotides are TGTGCCAGCAGCCACCCGAGGACTGAAGCTTTCTTT. J is TRBJ1-1 and V is TRBV7-9, with D unresolved. The V gene lost 5 bases and the J gene lost 5 bases, with 9 bases spanning the gap. The CDR3 runs 12 residues. The V gene's germline CDR1 is SEHNR and CDR2 FQNEAQ (reference sequence).